Following are 2 T cell receptor beta chains from one sample sequenced in a study of T cells after yellow fever vaccination. TCRdb passed the 5' RACE reads through MiXCR, listing each CDR3 protein once. Of 550,000 to 750,000 distinct CDR3 sequences in the sample, approximately 15% were seen once. The sample in question was PBMCs, obtained on the day of the yellow fever booster vaccination. These receptors came from a man aged 25-45 years who received the YFV17D yellow fever vaccine.

The sample holds a few counts of this clonotype. V gene TRBV7-2 combines with J gene TRBJ2-1, with TRBD2 matching over 12 bases. The CDR3 has 16 residues. The trim removed 5 bases at V and 7 bases at J, leaving 9 bases unmatched. The V gene's germline CDR1 is SGHTA and CDR2 FQGNSA. CDR3 bases: TGTGCCAGCAGCAGGAATACACTAGCGGGAGGTAATGAGCAGTTCTTC. Encoded protein: CASSRNTLAGGNEQFF.

This clonotype came up a few times. The CDR3 sequence is CASSQGDRGLDTQYF. The CDR3 nucleotides are TGCGCCAGCAGCCAAGGAGACAGGGGTTTAGATACGCAGTATTTT. J is TRBJ2-3 and V is TRBV4-1; TRBD1 agrees at 8 bases. V lost 1 base and J lost 5; bases outside the gene matches: 5. This CDR3 contains 15 residues. Germline V gene sequence: CDR1 MGHRA, CDR2 YSYEKL.